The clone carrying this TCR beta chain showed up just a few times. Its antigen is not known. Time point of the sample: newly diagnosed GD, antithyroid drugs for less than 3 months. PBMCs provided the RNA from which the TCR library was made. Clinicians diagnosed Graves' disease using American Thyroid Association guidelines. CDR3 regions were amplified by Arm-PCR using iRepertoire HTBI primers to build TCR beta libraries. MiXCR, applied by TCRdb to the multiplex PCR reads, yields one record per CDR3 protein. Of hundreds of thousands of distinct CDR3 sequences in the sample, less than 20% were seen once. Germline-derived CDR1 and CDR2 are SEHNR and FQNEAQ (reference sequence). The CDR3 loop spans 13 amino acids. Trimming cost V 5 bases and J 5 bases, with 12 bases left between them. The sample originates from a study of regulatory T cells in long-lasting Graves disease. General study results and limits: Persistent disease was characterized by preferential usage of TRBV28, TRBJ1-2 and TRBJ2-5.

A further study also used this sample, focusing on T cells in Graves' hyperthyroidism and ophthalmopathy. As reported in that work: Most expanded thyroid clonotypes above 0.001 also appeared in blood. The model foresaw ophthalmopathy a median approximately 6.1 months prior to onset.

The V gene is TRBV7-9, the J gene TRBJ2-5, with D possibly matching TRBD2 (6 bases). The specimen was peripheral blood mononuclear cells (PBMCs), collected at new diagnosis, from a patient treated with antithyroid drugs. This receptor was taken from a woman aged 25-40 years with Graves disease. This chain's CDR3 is CASSRLGVETQYF. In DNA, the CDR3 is TGTGCCAGCAGCCGACTAGGGGTGGAGACCCAGTACTTC.